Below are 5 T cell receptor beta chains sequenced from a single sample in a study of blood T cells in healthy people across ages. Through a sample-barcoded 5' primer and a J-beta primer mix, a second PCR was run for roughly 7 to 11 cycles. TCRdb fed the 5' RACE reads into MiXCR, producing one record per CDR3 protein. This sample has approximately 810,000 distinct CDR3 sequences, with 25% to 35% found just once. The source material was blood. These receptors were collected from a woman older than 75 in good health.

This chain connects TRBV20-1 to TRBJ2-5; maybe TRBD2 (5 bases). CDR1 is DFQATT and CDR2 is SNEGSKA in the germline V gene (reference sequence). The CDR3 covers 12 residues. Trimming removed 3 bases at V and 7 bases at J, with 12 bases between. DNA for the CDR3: TGCAGTGCTAGGGACCTCCGGGGGACCCAGTACTTC. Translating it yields CSARDLRGTQYF.

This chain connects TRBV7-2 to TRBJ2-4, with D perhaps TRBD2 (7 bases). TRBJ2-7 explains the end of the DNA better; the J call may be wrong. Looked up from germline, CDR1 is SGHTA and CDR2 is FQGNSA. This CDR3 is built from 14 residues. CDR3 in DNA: TGTGCCAGCAGCCCCCGCGAGCGGGACAACGAGCAGTACTTC. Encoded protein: CASSPRERDNEQYF.

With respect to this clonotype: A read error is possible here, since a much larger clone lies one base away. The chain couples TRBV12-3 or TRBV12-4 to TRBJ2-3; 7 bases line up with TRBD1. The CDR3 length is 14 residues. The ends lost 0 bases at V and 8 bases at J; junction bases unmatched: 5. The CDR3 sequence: CASSLAGGRSTQYF. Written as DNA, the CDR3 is TGTGCCAGCAGTTTAGCAGGGGGCCGCAGTACGCAGTATTTT.

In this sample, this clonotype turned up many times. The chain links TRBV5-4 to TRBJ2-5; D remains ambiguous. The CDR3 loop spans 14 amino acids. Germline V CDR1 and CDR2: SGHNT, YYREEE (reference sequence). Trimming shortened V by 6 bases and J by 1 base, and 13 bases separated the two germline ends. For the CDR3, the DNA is TGTGCCAGCAACCCCAAGGACGGCCAAGAGACCCAGTACTTC. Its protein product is CASNPKDGQETQYF.

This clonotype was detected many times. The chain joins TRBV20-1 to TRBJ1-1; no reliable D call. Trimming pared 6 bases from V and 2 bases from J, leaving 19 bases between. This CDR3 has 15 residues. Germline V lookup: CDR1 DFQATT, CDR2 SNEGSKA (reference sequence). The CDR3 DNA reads TGCAGTGCCACTGGGGAGGCTGGGGAAAACACTGAAGCTTTCTTT. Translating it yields CSATGEAGENTEAFF.